This T cell receptor (beta chain) was sequenced for a study of patients and donors after allogeneic stem cell transplantation (dated by TCRdb to 2018 to 2020). Comment on this clonotype: What this receptor recognizes is not known. One base away there is no much larger clone; base qualities are not given.

Libraries were constructed by RT-PCR. Sequencer: NextSeq 550. TCRdb trimmed public reads at Q25 via fastp, called clones via MiXCR and kept in-frame beta chains. A single entry per CDR3 protein holds the most common genes and DNA from its merged rows. The sample has about a million distinct CDR3 sequences on record, approximately 18% of them singletons. The ten largest clonotypes hold 5% to 7.5% of the sample. From the cysteine up to the phenylalanine, the CDR3 has a length of 17 residues. The only DNA kept is the CDR3, 51 bases in frame from the first base. Deletion took 5 bases off V and 0 bases off J, with a span of 17 bases between the germline ends.

The TCR comes from a human donor who was either an allogeneic HSCT recipient or a stem cell or donor lymphocyte infusion donor (not recorded which). It is not recorded whose cells these are; they may come from a transplant donor. The V and J segments used are TRBV12-3 or TRBV12-4 and TRBJ2-1, with a tentative D gene TRBD2 over 5 matching bases. The sequenced material came from blood, either unsorted or a sorted T cell fraction (not recorded which). CDR3 reads: CASSDRETHRSYNEQFF. The DNA sequence is as follows: TGTGCCAGCAGTGACCGGGAAACCCATCGCTCCTACAATGAGCAGTTCTTC.